This T cell receptor (beta chain) was identified in a study of cytomegalovirus exposure and HLA in healthy donors. Findings and caveats of the study: Researchers reported in a later analysis that a missense DCLRE1C variant was tied to TCR beta V- and J-gene trimming. Researchers catalogued approximately 170 TCR beta chains as cytomegalovirus-associated.

CDR3 size: 16 residues. V lost 2 bases and J 1 base, leaving 11 bases between the germline ends. The germline CDR1 and CDR2 sequences are SGHTA and FQGNSA. Details on this clone: Its antigen remains unidentified.

Donors had nominal health at sampling but likely had unrecorded immune exposures. Researchers ran the PCR with 60 Vbeta and 13 Jbeta primers. The assay was immunoSEQ multiplex PCR, and TCRdb's table has in-frame clones only and misses some. The sample holds some 160,000 clones, approximately 80% seen once. The clonotype comes from a male donor in good health and CMV-seronegative. The chain links TRBV7-2 to TRBJ2-2; perhaps TRBD2 as D (6 bases). The sample taken for sequencing was PBMCs. CDR3: CASSLIGGLNTGELFF. The CDR3 region has the DNA TGTGCCAGCAGCTTAATCGGGGGACTGAACACCGGGGAGCTGTTTTTT.